This entry lists 8 T cell receptor beta chains sequenced from one sample in a study of blood T cells in healthy people across ages. With a J-beta primer mix and a sample-barcoded 5' primer, a second PCR ran about 7 to 12 cycles. TCRdb processed the 5' RACE reads anew with MiXCR; each CDR3 protein has one entry. The sample includes around 1,700,000 distinct CDR3 sequences, approximately 28% of them seen just once. Sequenced sample: blood. The receptor source for this set is a woman in her twenties or thirties in good health.

As to this clonotype: One junction end disagrees with the germline gene, perhaps due to a read error. The rearrangement joins TRBV2 to TRBJ1-4; D possibly corresponds to TRBD1 (5 bases). The CDR3 spans 15 residues. Germline-derived CDR1 and CDR2 are SNHLY and FYNNEI. CDR3 protein: CASSEERTTNKKLFF. The CDR3, as DNA: TGTGCCAGCAGTGAAGAGAGGACAACTAATAAAAAACTGTTTTTT.

A few counts support this clonotype. CDR3 sequence: CASNPLTSDGDEQFF. The CDR3 bases are TGCGCCAGCAACCCTCTGACTAGCGACGGCGATGAGCAGTTCTTC. The chain carries TRBV5-1 and TRBJ2-1; TRBD2 agrees at 8 bases. Germline CDR1 SGHRS, CDR2 YFSETQ. Germline trimming cut 6 bases from V and 8 bases from J; bases unmatched to any gene: 13. The CDR3 runs to 15 residues.

This clonotype was counted many times. This chain uses TRBV28 with TRBJ2-4, with 8 bases lining up with TRBD1. The CDR3 runs to 14 residues. Trimming took 5 bases from V and 4 from J; bases not matched to a gene: 4. In germline, CDR1 is MDHEN, CDR2 SYDVKM. In DNA, the CDR3 is TGTGCCAGCAGTCCACAGGGGGGAAAAAACATTCAGTACTTC. Amino acids: CASSPQGGKNIQYF.

The gene calls are TRBV30 and TRBJ2-5, with D perhaps matching TRBD1 (6 bases). CDR3 size: 13 residues. Trimming pared 2 bases from V and 2 bases from J, leaving 9 bases between. The V gene's germline CDR1 is GTSNPN and CDR2 SVGIG (reference sequence). The CDR3 nucleotides read TGTGCCTGGAGTCGGACAGAACAAGAGACCCAGTACTTC. This encodes CAWSRTEQETQYF.

On this clonotype itself: Given the absence of the conserved phenylalanine or tryptophan at the CDR3 end, a read error is likely. The chain uses TRBV5-5 and TRBJ1-5, with D unresolved. The CDR3 contains 13 residues. V was trimmed by 3 bases and J by 6 bases, leaving 10 bases between them. In germline, CDR1 is SGHKS, CDR2 YYEKEE (reference sequence). The CDR3 protein is CASSSLFGQPQHL. The CDR3 nucleotides are TGTGCCAGCAGCTCCCTGTTTGGTCAGCCCCAGCATTTG.

This clonotype appeared a few times. The chain couples TRBV4-1 to TRBJ2-7; D not certain. Trimming stripped 0 bases from V and 2 bases from J, with 11 bases between. Germline V gene data show CDR1 as MGHRA and CDR2 as YSYEKL. This CDR3 is 15 amino acids long. The CDR3 DNA is TGCGCCAGCAGCCAAGATGAGATAGAGCCCTACGAGCAGTACTTC. Translated, it gives CASSQDEIEPYEQYF.

This clonotype was counted between two and nine times. J is TRBJ2-5 and V is TRBV28, with D perhaps matching TRBD1 or TRBD2 (5 bases each). V lost 6 bases and J 13 bases, leaving 18 bases between the germline ends. CDR1 and CDR2 from the germline V gene are MDHEN and SYDVKM. The CDR3 loop spans 12 amino acids. As DNA, the CDR3 is TGTGCCAGCAGCCTGGGGACCCCCGACTCGTACTTC. The encoded protein is CASSLGTPDSYF.

The chain recombines TRBV11-2 with TRBJ2-2; a weak D match, TRBD1 (6 bases). The germline gives CDR1 SGHAT, CDR2 FQNNGV. The CDR3 sequence is 15 residues long. The V gene lost 5 bases and the J gene lost 5 bases, with 15 bases spanning the gap. The CDR3 here is CASSLRQAATGELFF. Written as DNA, the CDR3 is TGTGCCAGCAGCCTCCGACAGGCCGCAACCGGGGAGCTGTTTTTT.